Each of the 30 T cell receptor beta chains below was sequenced from the same sample in a study of cytomegalovirus exposure and HLA in healthy donors. With 60 Vbeta and 13 Jbeta primers, the PCR was carried out. Only in-frame clones appear in the TCRdb table, and some are missing; sequencing was by immunoSEQ multiplex PCR. The sample records approximately 220,000 clones, roughly 75% being singletons. Sequencing used PBMCs. These receptors were collected from a woman in her twenties or thirties in good health and CMV-seronegative.

This rearrangement joins TRBV7-3 to TRBJ2-3; 11 positions agree with TRBD2. Germline V lookup: CDR1 SGHTA, CDR2 FQGTGA. Trimming cost V 5 bases and J 2 bases; bases outside gene matches: 6. The CDR3 length is 16 residues. CDR3 sequence reads: CASSPSGGMYTDTQYF. The CDR3 DNA reads TGTGCCAGCAGCCCTAGCGGGGGGATGTACACAGATACGCAGTATTTT.

The table lists this clone with a count of one. CDR3 residues: CASSLGPQGDTEAFF. In DNA, the CDR3 is TGCGCCAGCAGCTTGGGACCACAGGGTGACACTGAAGCTTTCTTT. The genes are TRBV5-1 and TRBJ1-1; tentatively, D is TRBD1 (6 bases). Germline V lookup: CDR1 SGHRS, CDR2 YFSETQ. Trimming took off 0 bases at V and 3 bases at J, with 12 bases between the two ends. The CDR3 has 15 residues. Variable domain in full (rest from reference TRBV5-1 and TRBJ1-1): KAGVTQTPRYLIKTRGQQVTLSCSPISGHRSVSWYQQTPGQGLQFLFEYFSETQRNKGNFPGRFSGRQFSNSRSEMNVSTLELGDSALYLCASSLGPQGDTEAFFGQGTRLTVV.

This chain links TRBV6-5 with TRBJ1-4, with D maybe TRBD1 (5 bases). The CDR3 has 13 residues. Germline assignment: CDR1 MNHEY and CDR2 SVGAGI. The germline V and J ends were trimmed by 8 bases and 8 bases, with 15 bases remaining between them. CDR3 nucleotides: TGTGCCAGCTCCAGGGATGTTTGGGAAAAACTGTTTTTT. Translating it yields CASSRDVWEKLFF.

Here the CDR3 reads CASSLGYNQPQHF. The CDR3 DNA follows: TGTGCCAGCAGCTTAGGTTATAATCAGCCCCAGCATTTT. The rearrangement uses TRBV7-9 and TRBJ1-5; D is unclear. Trimming took 1 base from V and 4 from J, leaving 5 bases between them. The germline V gene has CDR1 SEHNR and CDR2 FQNEAQ (reference sequence). This CDR3 is 13 amino acids long. The variable domain in full, with the rest retrieved from reference TRBV7-9 and TRBJ1-5, is DTGVSQNPRHKITKRGQNVTFRCDPISEHNRLYWYRQTLGQGPEFLTYFQNEAQLEKSRLLSDRFSAERPKGSFSTLEIQRTEQGDSAMYLCASSLGYNQPQHFGDGTRLSIL.

The rearrangement joins TRBV7-8 to TRBJ1-1; D gene ambiguous. The CDR3 has 13 residues. Germline values: CDR1 SGHVS, CDR2 FQNEAQ. V was clipped by 4 bases and J by 6 bases, with 12 bases between them. CDR3 amino acids: CASSSPLSAEAFF. For the CDR3, the DNA is TGTGCCAGCAGCTCGCCACTATCCGCTGAAGCTTTCTTT.

The J gene is TRBJ2-1, the V gene TRBV29-1; 7 positions match TRBD2. V was clipped by 4 bases and J by 6 bases; unmatched bases: 12. This CDR3 region has 15 residues. Germline V gene data show CDR1 as SQVTM and CDR2 as ANQGSEA. CDR3 loop: CSVAAGDPGGNEQFF. DNA of the CDR3: TGCAGCGTTGCAGCCGGAGACCCGGGGGGCAATGAGCAGTTCTTC.

J is TRBJ1-1 and V is TRBV7-8; D gene ambiguous. Germline loops: CDR1 SGHVS, CDR2 FQNEAQ. Trimming took off 1 base at V and 4 bases at J, with 16 bases between the two ends. This CDR3 has 16 residues. CDR3 residues: CASSLVSPGEGTEAFF. CDR3 coding DNA: TGTGCCAGCAGCTTAGTTTCTCCGGGAGAGGGCACTGAAGCTTTCTTT.

This chain joins TRBV7-2 and TRBJ2-1; D ambiguous. Germline CDR1 SGHTA, CDR2 FQGNSA. Between the trimmed V and J ends, which lost 2 bases and 7 bases, there was a span of 18 bases. This CDR3 region has 16 residues. For the CDR3, the DNA is TGTGCCAGCAGCTTATTTGGCGGCCATGTACCTAATGAGCAGTTCTTC. It encodes CASSLFGGHVPNEQFF. The full variable domain, rest sourced from reference TRBV7-2 and TRBJ2-1, is GAGVSQSPSNKVTEKGKDVELRCDPISGHTALYWYRQSLGQGLEFLIYFQGNSAPDKSGLPSDRFSAERTGGSVSTLTIQRTQQEDSAVYLCASSLFGGHVPNEQFFGPGTRLTVL.

The rearrangement joins TRBV2 to TRBJ2-3; 9 bases map to TRBD2. Trimming took 6 bases from V and 3 from J; bases not matched to a gene: 16. Germline-derived CDR1 and CDR2 are SNHLY and FYNNEI. The CDR3 extends over 18 amino acids. CDR3 in amino acids: CASRFPLAGGPRTDTQYF. The CDR3 bases are TGTGCCAGCAGGTTCCCCCTGGCGGGAGGGCCAAGGACAGATACGCAGTATTTT.

The chain uses TRBV2 and TRBJ1-2, with a possible D match to TRBD1 (5 bases). Trimming removed 6 bases from V and 1 base from J, with 9 bases in between. The CDR3 is 13 residues long. Germline CDR1 SNHLY, CDR2 FYNNEI. The CDR3 nucleotides read TGTGCCAGCAGCAGGGAGGGTAACTATGGCTACACCTTC. Translated, it gives CASSREGNYGYTF.

This clone was counted between two and nine times. V and J are TRBV19 and TRBJ1-4; 9 positions match TRBD1. CDR3 length equals 14 residues. CDR1 and CDR2 (germline): LNHDA, SQIVND (reference sequence). With 7 bases clipped from V and 6 bases from J, the junction kept 6 bases outside the gene matches. The CDR3 loop reads CASTNRGRDEKLFF. For the CDR3, the DNA is TGTGCCAGTACCAACAGGGGGCGCGATGAAAAACTGTTTTTT.

The rearrangement uses TRBV13 and TRBJ1-1, with 7 positions matching TRBD1. This CDR3 contains 16 residues. The V gene's germline CDR1 is PRHDT and CDR2 FYEKMQ (reference sequence). The V and J ends lost 5 bases and 9 bases, in that order; junction bases with no gene match: 18. The CDR3 DNA is TGTGCCAGCAGCCCCGGACTTAGACAGGGCCTTATTCAAGCTTTCTTT. Protein: CASSPGLRQGLIQAFF.

This clone was counted a single time. The V call is TRBV19, the J call TRBJ2-4; 12 bases match TRBD2. The CDR3 length is 17 residues. V lost 5 bases, J lost 5 bases, and 10 bases stayed unmatched. Germline values: CDR1 LNHDA, CDR2 SQIVND (reference sequence). The DNA of the CDR3 is TGTGCCAGTAGTTCCCGAAGACTAGCGGGAGATCAAAACATTCAGTACTTC. This translates into CASSSRRLAGDQNIQYF.

The chain has TRBV11-2 and TRBJ1-4; the D is unclear. V lost 3 bases and J 5 bases, leaving 7 bases between the germline ends. The CDR3 totals 13 residues. CDR1 is SGHAT, CDR2 FQNNGV, per germline. The CDR3 sequence is CASSLGLNEKLFF. The CDR3 region has the DNA TGTGCCAGCAGCTTGGGCCTGAATGAAAAACTGTTTTTT.

The chain carries TRBV10-3 and TRBJ1-5; D call uncertain. The germline V and J ends were trimmed by 2 bases and 6 bases, with 11 bases remaining between them. Germline CDR1 and CDR2: ENHRY and SYGVKD. The length of the CDR3 is 14 residues. The CDR3 nucleotides are TGTGCCATCAGTGAGGGTGACCGGGGTCAGCCCCAGCATTTT. It specifies CAISEGDRGQPQHF.

The J gene is TRBJ1-5, the V gene TRBV6-1; 7 nucleotides align to TRBD1. Germline V gene sequence: CDR1 MNHNS, CDR2 SASEGT. This CDR3 has 15 residues. Trimming cost V 8 bases and J 1 base; bases outside gene matches: 8. The CDR3 sequence: CASLPGQPSNQPQHF. The CDR3 DNA is TGTGCCAGCCTCCCGGGACAGCCAAGCAATCAGCCCCAGCATTTT.

The gene calls are TRBV5-6 and TRBJ2-5; TRBD2 agrees at 10 bases. J gave up 2 bases and V 0 bases, and 10 bases lay outside the gene matches. The CDR3 sequence is 18 residues long. The germline V gene encodes CDR1 SGHDT and CDR2 YYEEEE. The CDR3 region has the DNA TGTGCCAGCAGCTTGGCGGCTAGCGGGAGAGACTGGCAAGAGACCCAGTACTTC. Translating gives CASSLAASGRDWQETQYF.

This chain links TRBV29-1 with TRBJ1-1, with unresolved D. CDR3 length equals 12 residues. Trimming removed 5 bases from V and 5 bases from J, with 12 bases in between. In germline, CDR1 is SQVTM, CDR2 ANQGSEA. The CDR3 coding sequence is TGCAGCGTTTCGGAGCTTGGGACTGAAGCTTTCTTT. It encodes CSVSELGTEAFF.

V is TRBV6-1 and J is TRBJ2-1; 8 bases map to TRBD2. Germline V gives CDR1 MNHNS, CDR2 SASEGT. The V segment lost 6 bases and the J segment 3 bases; nucleotides outside the gene matches: 7. CDR3 length: 15 amino acids. The CDR3 sequence is CASRKSGSLYNEQFF. The CDR3 DNA reads TGTGCCAGCAGGAAGAGCGGGAGCCTCTACAATGAGCAGTTCTTC.

This sequence joins TRBV15 and TRBJ2-3; a possible D gene is TRBD1 (5 bases). The V end was cut by 0 bases, the J end by 7 bases, with 20 bases between. This CDR3 contains 17 residues. Germline values: CDR1 LNHNV, CDR2 YYDKDF (reference sequence). CDR3 protein: CATSRDRDKGYDNTQYF. In nucleotides, the CDR3 is TGTGCCACCAGCAGAGATCGTGACAAGGGGTACGATAATACGCAGTATTTT. The whole variable domain, filled in from reference TRBV15 and TRBJ2-3, reads DAMVIQNPRYQVTQFGKPVTLSCSQTLNHNVMYWYQQKSSQAPKLLFHYYDKDFNNEADTPDNFQSRRPNTSFCFLDIRSPGLGDTAMYLCATSRDRDKGYDNTQYFGPGTRLTVL.

J is TRBJ2-7 and V is TRBV5-1, with 9 positions matching TRBD1. This CDR3 has 14 residues. V shed 3 bases and J 6 bases; nucleotides not matched to a gene: 7. Germline V CDR1 and CDR2: SGHRS, YFSETQ. The CDR3 spells CASSSGDREAEQYF. DNA of the CDR3: TGCGCCAGCAGCTCAGGGGACAGGGAGGCCGAGCAGTACTTC. Variable domain in full (rest from reference TRBV5-1 and TRBJ2-7): KAGVTQTPRYLIKTRGQQVTLSCSPISGHRSVSWYQQTPGQGLQFLFEYFSETQRNKGNFPGRFSGRQFSNSRSEMNVSTLELGDSALYLCASSSGDREAEQYFGPGTRLTVT.

The chain combines TRBV6-7 with TRBJ2-1, with 13 bases matching TRBD2. TRBV6-7 is assigned to the ORF class and has an uncertain function. This CDR3 is built from 14 residues. J was trimmed by 15 bases and V by 5 bases; bases with no gene match: 10. The CDR3 DNA follows: TGTGCCAGCAGTCAACTAGCGGGGGGGCCGGGGTGGTTCTTC. Its protein product is CASSQLAGGPGWFF.

V usage is TRBV2 and J usage is TRBJ2-7, with a weak D call TRBD2 (5 bases). The CDR3 is 12 residues long. Germline CDR1 and CDR2: SNHLY and FYNNEI. Trimming removed 4 bases at V and 4 bases at J, with 8 bases between. CDR3 sequence: CASSGEPYEQYF. In DNA, the CDR3 is TGTGCCAGCAGTGGGGAGCCTTACGAGCAGTACTTC.

The chain is built from TRBV9 and TRBJ1-1, with a tentative D call TRBD1 (5 bases). The CDR3 has 13 residues. The V gene lost 4 bases and the J gene lost 8 bases, with 15 bases spanning the gap. Germline V gives CDR1 SGDLS, CDR2 YYNGEE. The CDR3 region is CASSYSGTTEAFF. In nucleotides, the CDR3 is TGTGCCAGCAGCTACAGCGGGACGACCGAAGCTTTCTTT.

CDR3 protein: CASSILVNTEAFF. Here the CDR3 DNA reads TGTGCCAGTAGTATACTCGTGAACACTGAAGCTTTCTTT. The J gene is TRBJ1-1, the V gene TRBV19; D remains unclear. CDR3 length: 13 amino acids. The germline gives CDR1 LNHDA, CDR2 SQIVND (reference sequence). V lost 2 bases and J 0 bases, leaving 4 bases between the germline ends.

This clone was recorded once. In nucleotides, the CDR3 is TGTGCCAGCAGTCAAGGGGCGGGAGATGGAGATACGCAGTATTTT. Protein product: CASSQGAGDGDTQYF. J is TRBJ2-3 and V is TRBV6-4; 7 bases are shared with TRBD2. From germline, CDR1 is MRHNA and CDR2 SNTAGT. Losses at the gene ends were 5 bases for V and 5 bases for J; bases not matched to a gene: 10. This CDR3 is 15 amino acids long.

The chain has TRBV6-5 and TRBJ2-3; D perhaps matches TRBD2 (6 bases). The V gene's germline CDR1 is MNHEY and CDR2 SVGAGI. V gave up 7 bases and J gave up 1 base, with 15 bases separating them. The CDR3 runs to 15 residues. CDR3 in DNA: TGTGCCAGCACCATGGGTGGGGAGGGCACAGATACGCAGTATTTT. Translation: CASTMGGEGTDTQYF.

The sample holds one count of this clone. The J gene is TRBJ1-1, the V gene TRBV5-6, with no clear D. Germline V gives CDR1 SGHDT, CDR2 YYEEEE. V lost 7 bases, J lost 11 bases, and 21 bases lay in between. The CDR3 runs 13 residues. This CDR3 is CASRDYYGERAFF. CDR3 DNA sequence: TGTGCCAGCCGTGACTACTATGGTGAGCGGGCTTTCTTT.

Comments on this clone: Germline is not matched at one junction end, which may reflect a read error. The CDR3 loop reads CAWSVDRRRGGVF. The CDR3 DNA follows: TGTGCCTGGAGTGTAGACAGACGCCGCGGGGGAGTCTTT. The chain recombines TRBV30 with TRBJ1-1; D might be TRBD1 (5 bases). CDR3 length: 13 amino acids. Germline-derived CDR1 and CDR2 are GTSNPN and SVGIG (reference sequence).

V is TRBV6-4 and J is TRBJ1-1, with D possibly being TRBD1 (6 bases). V lost 0 bases and J 3 bases, leaving 14 bases between the germline ends. The CDR3 loop spans 16 amino acids. Germline CDR1 is MRHNA and CDR2 is SNTAGT. The CDR3 is CASSDSRNRAYTEAFF. The CDR3 bases are TGTGCCAGCAGTGACTCTAGAAACAGGGCGTACACTGAAGCTTTCTTT.